The clone carrying this T cell receptor (beta chain) was found once. Its antigen is not identified. This record comes from a study of T-cell reconstitution after alpha-beta-depleted transplantation in children. V shed 5 bases, J shed 5 bases, and the junction held 17 bases outside the gene matches. The CDR3 contains 18 residues. Germline V CDR1 and CDR2: SGHAT, FQNNGV. General study points: About two months after transplant, alpha-beta T cells reportedly came from several hundred expanded graft clones.

Unique molecular identifiers were used to barcode this TCRbeta library. A single record per CDR3 protein comes from TCRdb applying MiXCR to the PCR reads. Of around 450,000 distinct CDR3 sequences in the sample, around 15% are singletons; the top ten hold around 28%. Sequenced here: PBMCs, mostly from graft donor cells, sampled 360 days after TCRalphabeta/CD19-depleted stem cell transplant. This TCR derives from a boy under three years old who had a stem cell transplant for Wiskott-Aldrich syndrome, so the T cells may come from the graft donor. The rearrangement links TRBV11-2 to TRBJ2-7; TRBD2 matches at 11 bases. CDR3 amino acids: CASSRYPGLAAQHDEQYF. CDR3 DNA: TGTGCCAGCAGCCGATATCCGGGACTAGCGGCCCAGCACGACGAGCAGTACTTC.